This is a list of T cell receptor beta chains from one sample in a study of OX40 agonist ivuxolimab in advanced cancers. The protocol was immunoSEQ multiplex PCR, while the TCRdb copy is restricted to in-frame clones and leaves out a portion. The sample comprises around 94,000 clones, around 82% of which are singletons, and 3.8% rests with the top ten. Sample: CD4+ or CD8+ T cells sorted from blood, taken in a trial of the OX40 agonist ivuxolimab. These receptors were collected from an adult with an advanced solid tumor such as melanoma, head and neck, liver or kidney cancer. Each CDR3 is given with its conserved first and last residue. Each record gives: CDR3 DNA, CDR3 protein, V gene, D gene, clone size, J gene, CDR3 length. A D gene is named only where the DNA matches it firmly. Not all rows give a size; the values are once, few, many and, for expanded clones, a class.

cdr3_nt: TGTGCCAGCAGCTTAGAGGGACTATCTGGGGCCAACGTCCTGACTTTC
cdr3_aa: CASSLEGLSGANVLTF
v_call: TRBV7-9
d_call: TRBD2
clone_size: NA
j_call: TRBJ2-6
cdr3_length: 16

cdr3_nt: TGTGCCAGCAGCGTCGCGGGAGGTAGGGTTGTTGAAAAACTGTTTTTT
cdr3_aa: CASSVAGGRVVEKLFF
v_call: TRBV7-9
d_call: NA
clone_size: NA
j_call: TRBJ1-4
cdr3_length: 16

cdr3_nt: TGTGCCAGCAGCCCGAGTAGCGGGGGCCATTACAATGAGCAGTTCTTC
cdr3_aa: CASSPSSGGHYNEQFF
v_call: TRBV7-9
d_call: TRBD2
clone_size: NA
j_call: TRBJ2-1
cdr3_length: 16

cdr3_nt: TGCGCCAGCAGCCAAGATCCCAGCGAATACGAGCAGTACTTC
cdr3_aa: CASSQDPSEYEQYF
v_call: TRBV4-1
d_call: NA
clone_size: NA
j_call: TRBJ2-7
cdr3_length: 14

cdr3_nt: TGCGCCAGCAGCCCCCCTGGCGGGAGTGGGACAGATACGCAGTATTTT
cdr3_aa: CASSPPGGSGTDTQYF
v_call: TRBV4-1
d_call: TRBD2
clone_size: NA
j_call: TRBJ2-3
cdr3_length: 16

cdr3_nt: TGTGCCAGCCCCATGAGCTCTGGAAACACCATATATTTT
cdr3_aa: CASPMSSGNTIYF
v_call: TRBV2
d_call: NA
clone_size: few
j_call: TRBJ1-3
cdr3_length: 13

cdr3_nt: TGTGCCAGCAGCCAGACAGTGTATAATTCACCCCTCCACTTT
cdr3_aa: CASSQTVYNSPLHF
v_call: TRBV7-9
d_call: NA
clone_size: NA
j_call: TRBJ1-6
cdr3_length: 14

cdr3_nt: TGCGCCGGGCGGAAACAAGAGACCCAGTACTTC
cdr3_aa: CAGRKQETQYF
v_call: TRBV7-9
d_call: NA
clone_size: NA
j_call: TRBJ2-5
cdr3_length: 11

cdr3_nt: TGTGCCACCAGCAAAGACAGGGCTTATAATGAAAAACTGTTTTTT
cdr3_aa: CATSKDRAYNEKLFF
v_call: TRBV15
d_call: TRBD1
clone_size: few
j_call: TRBJ1-4
cdr3_length: 15

cdr3_nt: TGTGCCAGCAGCCGCGAAGGGTTTTTTTCAGATACGCAGTATTTT
cdr3_aa: CASSREGFFSDTQYF
v_call: TRBV7-9
d_call: NA
clone_size: once
j_call: TRBJ2-3
cdr3_length: 15

cdr3_nt: TGTGCCAGCAGCGTAGCGGGGGGACCCACAGATACGCAGTATTTT
cdr3_aa: CASSVAGGPTDTQYF
v_call: TRBV9
d_call: TRBD2
clone_size: NA
j_call: TRBJ2-3
cdr3_length: 15

cdr3_nt: TGTGCCAGCAGCTTAGGCCCTGAAGCTTTCTTT
cdr3_aa: CASSLGPEAFF
v_call: TRBV5-5
d_call: NA
clone_size: once
j_call: TRBJ1-1
cdr3_length: 11

cdr3_nt: TGTGCCAGCAGCTCTAAGGGCTATGGCTACACCTTC
cdr3_aa: CASSSKGYGYTF
v_call: TRBV2
d_call: NA
clone_size: NA
j_call: TRBJ1-2
cdr3_length: 12

cdr3_nt: TGTGCCTGGAGTCCTGATGGGGATACGCAGTATTTT
cdr3_aa: CAWSPDGDTQYF
v_call: TRBV30
d_call: NA
clone_size: NA
j_call: TRBJ2-3
cdr3_length: 12

cdr3_nt: TGTGCCAGCAGCCCGGGACCGAACACCGGGGAGCTGTTTTTT
cdr3_aa: CASSPGPNTGELFF
v_call: TRBV11-3
d_call: NA
clone_size: NA
j_call: TRBJ2-2
cdr3_length: 14

cdr3_nt: TGTGCCAGTTCCCAGAGCTCTGGGGCCAACGTCCTGACTTTC
cdr3_aa: CASSQSSGANVLTF
v_call: TRBV19
d_call: NA
clone_size: NA
j_call: TRBJ2-6
cdr3_length: 14

cdr3_nt: TGTGCCTGGAGTGGGAAGGGGGACGGAGCAGATACGCAGTATTTT
cdr3_aa: CAWSGKGDGADTQYF
v_call: TRBV30
d_call: NA
clone_size: NA
j_call: TRBJ2-3
cdr3_length: 15

cdr3_nt: TGTGCCACCAGCAGCCCCGGCAGCTCTGGAAACACCATATATTTT
cdr3_aa: CATSSPGSSGNTIYF
v_call: TRBV15
d_call: NA
clone_size: NA
j_call: TRBJ1-3
cdr3_length: 15

cdr3_nt: TGTGCCAGCTCACCAGCCCGGGCTATAAATGAGCAGTTCTTC
cdr3_aa: CASSPARAINEQFF
v_call: TRBV18
d_call: NA
clone_size: NA
j_call: TRBJ2-1
cdr3_length: 14

cdr3_nt: TGTGCCAGCAGCTTAGGACAGGGGGCCATTAATGAGCAGTTCTTC
cdr3_aa: CASSLGQGAINEQFF
v_call: TRBV7-9
d_call: TRBD1
clone_size: few
j_call: TRBJ2-1
cdr3_length: 15

cdr3_nt: TGTGCCAGCAGCTTAGAGCAGGGGCCAACAGATACGCAGTATTTT
cdr3_aa: CASSLEQGPTDTQYF
v_call: TRBV7-2
d_call: NA
clone_size: NA
j_call: TRBJ2-3
cdr3_length: 15

cdr3_nt: TGTGCCAGTAGTGTGACAGTTGCTCAGCCCCAGCATTTT
cdr3_aa: CASSVTVAQPQHF
v_call: TRBV19
d_call: NA
clone_size: NA
j_call: TRBJ1-5
cdr3_length: 13

cdr3_nt: TGCACCAGCCGGGGCCTCAAGCCTTCTAGCACAGATACGCAGTATTTT
cdr3_aa: CTSRGLKPSSTDTQYF
v_call: TRBV1
d_call: NA
clone_size: once
j_call: TRBJ2-3
cdr3_length: 16

cdr3_nt: TGCGCCAGCAGCCAAGAACCCTGGCGGGAGGGCCTGGTCGAGCAGTACTTC
cdr3_aa: CASSQEPWREGLVEQYF
v_call: TRBV4-3
d_call: TRBD2
clone_size: NA
j_call: TRBJ2-7
cdr3_length: 17

cdr3_nt: TGTGCCACCAGCAGAGATTTATGGACAGTGCAAGAGACCCAGTACTTC
cdr3_aa: CATSRDLWTVQETQYF
v_call: TRBV15
d_call: NA
clone_size: NA
j_call: TRBJ2-5
cdr3_length: 16

cdr3_nt: TGTGCCATCAGTGGTTACACCGGGACAGGGGGACTGGAGACCCAGTACTTC
cdr3_aa: CAISGYTGTGGLETQYF
v_call: TRBV10-3
d_call: TRBD1
clone_size: NA
j_call: TRBJ2-5
cdr3_length: 17

cdr3_nt: TGTGCCAGCAGGAAAGAGACTTTTAGCTCCTACAATGAGCAGTTCTTC
cdr3_aa: CASRKETFSSYNEQFF
v_call: TRBV2
d_call: NA
clone_size: NA
j_call: TRBJ2-1
cdr3_length: 16

cdr3_nt: TGTGCCAGTAGTATAGACCTAGAAGAACACGAGCAGTACTTC
cdr3_aa: CASSIDLEEHEQYF
v_call: TRBV19
d_call: NA
clone_size: many
j_call: TRBJ2-7
cdr3_length: 14

cdr3_nt: TGTGCCATCAGTGAGTTGAAGGGAGAGACCCAGTACTTC
cdr3_aa: CAISELKGETQYF
v_call: TRBV10-3
d_call: NA
clone_size: NA
j_call: TRBJ2-5
cdr3_length: 13

cdr3_nt: TGTGCCAGCAGCCAAGATAGTACCTGGAGCTACAATGAGCAGTTCTTC
cdr3_aa: CASSQDSTWSYNEQFF
v_call: TRBV14
d_call: NA
clone_size: NA
j_call: TRBJ2-1
cdr3_length: 16

cdr3_nt: TGTGCCAGCAGCTTGGCAGCTAACACTGAAGCTTTCTTT
cdr3_aa: CASSLAANTEAFF
v_call: TRBV7-9
d_call: NA
clone_size: NA
j_call: TRBJ1-1
cdr3_length: 13

cdr3_nt: TGTGCCAGCAGTTACTCGGGACAGGGGTATGGAAACACCATATATTTT
cdr3_aa: CASSYSGQGYGNTIYF
v_call: TRBV6-6
d_call: TRBD1
clone_size: NA
j_call: TRBJ1-3
cdr3_length: 16

cdr3_nt: TGCGCCAGCAGCCAAGATGGGGCAGGGGGCATCCTCAATGAGCAGTTCTTC
cdr3_aa: CASSQDGAGGILNEQFF
v_call: TRBV4-3
d_call: TRBD1
clone_size: NA
j_call: TRBJ2-1
cdr3_length: 17

cdr3_nt: TGTGCCAGCAGCGTAGGAGGGGGAACAGAGTATGAGCAGTTCTTC
cdr3_aa: CASSVGGGTEYEQFF
v_call: TRBV9
d_call: NA
clone_size: few
j_call: TRBJ2-1
cdr3_length: 15

cdr3_nt: TGTGCCAGCAGTTCTCTGACTAGAGAAGAGACCCAGTACTTC
cdr3_aa: CASSSLTREETQYF
v_call: TRBV27
d_call: NA
clone_size: NA
j_call: TRBJ2-5
cdr3_length: 14

cdr3_nt: TGTGCCAGCAGTAAATCTCCGGGACAGGGGGTCGAGCAGTACTTC
cdr3_aa: CASSKSPGQGVEQYF
v_call: TRBV6-5
d_call: TRBD1
clone_size: NA
j_call: TRBJ2-7
cdr3_length: 15

cdr3_nt: TGCAGTGCTAGGGGCAGGGAGACCCAGTACTTC
cdr3_aa: CSARGRETQYF
v_call: TRBV20-1
d_call: NA
clone_size: NA
j_call: TRBJ2-5
cdr3_length: 11

cdr3_nt: TGTGCCAGCAGCTTAACGGAGCAGGGGAAAGCTTTCTTT
cdr3_aa: CASSLTEQGKAFF
v_call: TRBV7-3
d_call: NA
clone_size: NA
j_call: TRBJ1-1
cdr3_length: 13

cdr3_nt: TGTGCCAGCAGCTTTTTCCAAGAGACCCAGTACTTC
cdr3_aa: CASSFFQETQYF
v_call: TRBV7-6
d_call: NA
clone_size: NA
j_call: TRBJ2-5
cdr3_length: 12

cdr3_nt: TGCGCCAGCAGTCCCGGCCCTTACGAGCAGTACTTC
cdr3_aa: CASSPGPYEQYF
v_call: TRBV23-1
d_call: NA
clone_size: NA
j_call: TRBJ2-7
cdr3_length: 12

cdr3_nt: TGCGCCAGCAGTCTTCGGGGAGCTCAGCCCCAGCATTTT
cdr3_aa: CASSLRGAQPQHF
v_call: TRBV5-1
d_call: NA
clone_size: NA
j_call: TRBJ1-5
cdr3_length: 13

cdr3_nt: TGTGCCAGCAGCCAGGGAACAGATACGCAGTATTTT
cdr3_aa: CASSQGTDTQYF
v_call: TRBV7-9
d_call: NA
clone_size: NA
j_call: TRBJ2-3
cdr3_length: 12

cdr3_nt: TGTGCCAGCAGTTCAGCGGAGGACAGGGGCCAAGAGACCCAGTACTTC
cdr3_aa: CASSSAEDRGQETQYF
v_call: TRBV28
d_call: TRBD1
clone_size: NA
j_call: TRBJ2-5
cdr3_length: 16

cdr3_nt: TGCGCCAGCCTCGGACAGGGAAACTATGGCTACACCTTC
cdr3_aa: CASLGQGNYGYTF
v_call: TRBV4-1
d_call: TRBD1
clone_size: NA
j_call: TRBJ1-2
cdr3_length: 13

cdr3_nt: TGTGCCAGCAGTACAGTGGACCAGAACACCGGGGAGCTGTTTTTT
cdr3_aa: CASSTVDQNTGELFF
v_call: TRBV2
d_call: NA
clone_size: NA
j_call: TRBJ2-2
cdr3_length: 15

cdr3_nt: TGTGCCATCAGTGAGTGGGGTCAGGGAGGTTCACCCCTCCACTTT
cdr3_aa: CAISEWGQGGSPLHF
v_call: TRBV10-3
d_call: NA
clone_size: NA
j_call: TRBJ1-6
cdr3_length: 15

cdr3_nt: TGTGCCAGCAGCTACGCCGGGACGGACAATGAGCAGTTCTTC
cdr3_aa: CASSYAGTDNEQFF
v_call: TRBV7-8
d_call: NA
clone_size: NA
j_call: TRBJ2-1
cdr3_length: 14

cdr3_nt: TGCGCCAGCAGCTTACTAGCGGGAGCCGCCAATGAGCAGTTCTTC
cdr3_aa: CASSLLAGAANEQFF
v_call: TRBV5-1
d_call: TRBD2
clone_size: NA
j_call: TRBJ2-1
cdr3_length: 15

cdr3_nt: TGCGCCAGCAGCTTAGGGACACAGAACACCGGGGAGCTGTTTTTT
cdr3_aa: CASSLGTQNTGELFF
v_call: TRBV5-1
d_call: NA
clone_size: NA
j_call: TRBJ2-2
cdr3_length: 15

cdr3_nt: TGCGCCAGCAGCCAAGATCGGGCAGGGGTGAACGAGCAGTACTTC
cdr3_aa: CASSQDRAGVNEQYF
v_call: TRBV4-3
d_call: NA
clone_size: NA
j_call: TRBJ2-7
cdr3_length: 15

cdr3_nt: TGTGCCAGTAGTGCCTACATAACCGAAGATACGCAGTATTTT
cdr3_aa: CASSAYITEDTQYF
v_call: TRBV19
d_call: NA
clone_size: NA
j_call: TRBJ2-3
cdr3_length: 14

cdr3_nt: TGTGCCAGCAGTGAGGGCCTTGGGGAGCAGTACTTC
cdr3_aa: CASSEGLGEQYF
v_call: TRBV2
d_call: NA
clone_size: few
j_call: TRBJ2-7
cdr3_length: 12

cdr3_nt: TGTGCCAGCAGCCGTTTCGGGACCAAAGATTACACAGATACGCAGTATTTT
cdr3_aa: CASSRFGTKDYTDTQYF
v_call: TRBV7-9
d_call: NA
clone_size: once
j_call: TRBJ2-3
cdr3_length: 17

cdr3_nt: TGTGGGACAGGGGGCGGTAACACTGAAGCTTTCTTT
cdr3_aa: CGTGGGNTEAFF
v_call: TRBV19
d_call: TRBD1
clone_size: NA
j_call: TRBJ1-1
cdr3_length: 12